Below, one T cell receptor (beta chain) is given with its context. This specimen belongs to a study of cytomegalovirus exposure and HLA in healthy donors. On the study more broadly: T cells numbering approximately 170 million yielded more than 100 million unique TCR beta sequences in an earlier analysis.

The CDR3 totals 14 residues. V gave up 3 bases and J gave up 1 base, with 7 bases separating them. Germline CDR1 and CDR2: LNHDA and SQIVND (reference sequence). PCR was performed using 60 Vbeta and 13 Jbeta primers. Generated by immunoSEQ multiplex PCR, the TCRdb table keeps only in-frame clones and is missing some. The sample includes over 80,000 clones, roughly four fifths of them seen just once. Sequenced material: PBMCs. The clonotype was recovered from a man aged 45-60 years in good health and CMV-seronegative. This rearrangement joins TRBV19 to TRBJ1-3; D might be TRBD1 (6 bases). CDR3 protein: CASSMDSSGNTIYF. As DNA, the CDR3 is TGTGCCAGTAGTATGGACAGTTCTGGAAACACCATATATTTT.